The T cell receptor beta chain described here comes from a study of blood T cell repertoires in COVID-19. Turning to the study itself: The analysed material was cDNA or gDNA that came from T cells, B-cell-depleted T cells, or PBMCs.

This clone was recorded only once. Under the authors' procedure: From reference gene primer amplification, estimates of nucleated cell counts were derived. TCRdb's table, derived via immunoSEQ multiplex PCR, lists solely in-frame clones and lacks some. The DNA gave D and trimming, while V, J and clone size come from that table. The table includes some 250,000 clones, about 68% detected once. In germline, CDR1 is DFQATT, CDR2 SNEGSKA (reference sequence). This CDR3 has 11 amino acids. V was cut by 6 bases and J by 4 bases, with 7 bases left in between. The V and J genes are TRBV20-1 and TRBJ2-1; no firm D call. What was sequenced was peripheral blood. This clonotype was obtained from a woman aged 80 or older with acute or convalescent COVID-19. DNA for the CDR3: TGCAGTGCCGGGTCGTACAATGAGCAGTTCTTC. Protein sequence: CSAGSYNEQFF.